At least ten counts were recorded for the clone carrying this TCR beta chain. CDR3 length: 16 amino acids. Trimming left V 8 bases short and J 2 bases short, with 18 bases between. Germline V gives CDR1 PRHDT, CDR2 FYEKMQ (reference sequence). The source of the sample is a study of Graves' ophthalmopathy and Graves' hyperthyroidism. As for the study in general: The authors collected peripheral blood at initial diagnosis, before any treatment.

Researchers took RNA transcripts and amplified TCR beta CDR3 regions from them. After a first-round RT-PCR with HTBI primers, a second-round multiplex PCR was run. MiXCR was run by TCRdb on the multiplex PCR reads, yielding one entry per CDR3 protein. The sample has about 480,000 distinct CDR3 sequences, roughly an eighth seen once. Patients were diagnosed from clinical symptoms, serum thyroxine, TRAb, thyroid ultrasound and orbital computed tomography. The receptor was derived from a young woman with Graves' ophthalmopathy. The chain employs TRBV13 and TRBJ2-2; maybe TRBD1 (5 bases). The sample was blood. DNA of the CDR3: TGTGCCAGCCACCTAGTGCAGGGCCCCAACACCGGGGAGCTGTTTTTT. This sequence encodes CASHLVQGPNTGELFF.